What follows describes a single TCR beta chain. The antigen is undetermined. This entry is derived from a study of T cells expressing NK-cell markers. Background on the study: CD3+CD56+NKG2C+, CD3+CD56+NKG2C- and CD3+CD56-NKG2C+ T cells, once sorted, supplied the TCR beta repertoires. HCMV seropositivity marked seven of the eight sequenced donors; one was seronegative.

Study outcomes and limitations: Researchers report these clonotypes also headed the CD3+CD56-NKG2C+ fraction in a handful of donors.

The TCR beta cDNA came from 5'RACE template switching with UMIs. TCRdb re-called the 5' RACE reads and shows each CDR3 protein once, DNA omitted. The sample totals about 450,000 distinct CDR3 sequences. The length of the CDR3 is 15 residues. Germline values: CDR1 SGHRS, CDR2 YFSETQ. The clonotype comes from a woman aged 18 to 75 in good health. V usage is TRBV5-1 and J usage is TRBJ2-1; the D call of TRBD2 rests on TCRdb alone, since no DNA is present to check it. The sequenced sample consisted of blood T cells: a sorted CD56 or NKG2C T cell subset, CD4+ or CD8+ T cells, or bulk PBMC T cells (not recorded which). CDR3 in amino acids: CASIWEGDSYNEQFF.